The sequence of this T cell receptor beta chain was determined in a study of Ad26.COV2.S vaccination and SARS-CoV-2 variants. Study-level points and caveats: Vaccinees and placebo recipients showed similar non-spike TCR breadth. Assessments of TCR breadth and depth may have underestimated the total T cell responses.

On this clone: As yet, its antigen is unknown.

This CDR3 is 20 amino acids long. With 4 bases clipped from V and 1 base from J, the junction kept 14 bases outside the gene matches. CDR1 is MNHEY, CDR2 SVGEGT, per germline. Sequencing used immunoSEQ multiplex PCR; TCRdb keeps in-frame clones, though not all of them. The sample gives around 300,000 clones, roughly 90% of which show up once; 4.5% to 7% is in the top ten. The treatment was: approximately 18 received Ad26.COV2.S at low or high dose, single or two shots; roughly five received placebo; per-sample allocation not given. Sampling occurred on day 63 after the first vaccine or placebo injection.

The clonotype was recovered from a person between 18 and 60 years old who received the Ad26.COV2.S COVID-19 vaccine or a placebo. Material: peripheral blood, obtained in a trial of Ad26.COV2.S vaccine versus placebo. The chain recombines TRBV6-2 or TRBV6-3 with TRBJ2-5, with 14 positions matching TRBD2. Here the CDR3 reads CASSFLTSGGAEGIQETQYF. DNA for the CDR3: TGTGCCAGCAGTTTCCTGACTAGCGGGGGGGCGGAAGGGATCCAAGAGACCCAGTACTTC.